This is a list of T cell receptor beta chains from one sample in a study of post-analysis software for immune sequencing data. TCRdb used MiXCR to reprocess the PCR reads, holding one entry per CDR3 protein. This sample has 350,000 to 450,000 distinct CDR3 sequences, with roughly 30% found just once. The sample comprised blood. All receptors come from a girl under 18 with multiple sclerosis. Both conserved end residues are part of each CDR3. The D gene is left open where the match is weak. Where a row states a size, it is once, few, many or the class of an expanded clone; other rows omit it.

J gene	D gene	V gene	clone size	CDR3 protein	CDR3 DNA
TRBJ2-7	TRBD1	TRBV7-2	.	CASSPGQGNVYEQYF	TGTGCCAGCAGCCCCGGACAGGGAAACGTCTACGAGCAGTACTTC
TRBJ2-7	TRBD1	TRBV10-3	.	CAISESSRTGTYYEQYF	TGTGCCATCAGTGAGTCGAGTCGGACAGGGACCTATTACGAGCAGTACTTC
TRBJ1-6	TRBD1	TRBV15	.	CATSLQGAYSPLHF	TGTGCCACCAGTTTACAGGGGGCATATTCACCCCTCCACTTT
TRBJ2-7	.	TRBV25-1	.	CASSAGDNYEQYF	TGTGCCAGCAGTGCGGGGGACAACTACGAGCAGTACTTC
TRBJ1-5	TRBD1	TRBV6-2/TRBV6-3	few	CASSSPGGYVGPSNQPQHF	TGTGCCAGCAGCTCACCAGGGGGATACGTGGGGCCTAGCAATCAGCCCCAGCATTTT
TRBJ2-3	TRBD2	TRBV4-2	few	CASSQEGLAGSYTQYF	TGTGCCAGCAGCCAAGAGGGACTAGCGGGGTCGTATACGCAGTATTTT
TRBJ1-1	.	TRBV28	.	CASSTRAALTAGTEAFF	TGTGCCAGCAGTACCCGGGCGGCCCTTACCGCGGGCACTGAAGCTTTCTTT
TRBJ2-3	.	TRBV3-1	few	CASSRQSDTQYF	TGTGCCAGCAGCCGCCAATCGGATACGCAGTATTTT
TRBJ2-4	.	TRBV7-9	.	CASSPRELEGQYF	TGTGCCAGCAGCCCCCGGGAGCTCGAAGGGCAGTACTTC
TRBJ2-7	.	TRBV7-2	.	CASSQSWGNDYEQYF	TGTGCCAGCAGCCAATCTTGGGGTAACGACTACGAGCAGTACTTC